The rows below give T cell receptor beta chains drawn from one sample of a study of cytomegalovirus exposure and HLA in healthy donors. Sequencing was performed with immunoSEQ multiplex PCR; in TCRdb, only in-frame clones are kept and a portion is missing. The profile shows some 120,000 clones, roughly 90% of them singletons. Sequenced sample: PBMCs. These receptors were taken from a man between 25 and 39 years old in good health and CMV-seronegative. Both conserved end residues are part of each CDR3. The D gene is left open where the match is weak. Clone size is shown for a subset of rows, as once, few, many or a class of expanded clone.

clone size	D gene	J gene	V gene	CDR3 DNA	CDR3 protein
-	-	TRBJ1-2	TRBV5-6	TGTGCCAGCAGCTTGGGACAGCCAGCCTATGGCTACACCTTC	CASSLGQPAYGYTF
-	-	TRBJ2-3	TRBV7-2	TGTGCCAGCAGCTTTTTGGGGAGTAGCACAGATACGCAGTATTTT	CASSFLGSSTDTQYF
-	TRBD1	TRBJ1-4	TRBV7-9	TGTGCCAGCAGCTTACTTCAGGGGGCAGTTGAAAAACTGTTTTTT	CASSLLQGAVEKLFF
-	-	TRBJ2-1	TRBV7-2	TGTGCCAGCAGCTTAGAGCCTAGCGCCAATGAGCAGTTCTTC	CASSLEPSANEQFF
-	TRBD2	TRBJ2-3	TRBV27	TGTGCCAGCAGTTTACTAGCGGGATTCACAGATACGCAGTATTTT	CASSLLAGFTDTQYF
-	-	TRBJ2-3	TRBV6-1	TGTGCCAGCAGTGGCCTCACGGCAGATACGCAGTATTTT	CASSGLTADTQYF
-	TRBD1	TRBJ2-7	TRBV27	TGTGCCAGCAGCCCCGGGACAGCAGGTCGGGAGCAGTACTTC	CASSPGTAGREQYF
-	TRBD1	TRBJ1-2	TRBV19	TGTGCCAGCGGGACAGCCTATGGCTACACCTTC	CASGTAYGYTF
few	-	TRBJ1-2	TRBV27	TGTGCCAGGAGGGGGTGTGGCTACACCTTC	CARRGCGYTF
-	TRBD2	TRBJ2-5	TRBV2	TGTGCCAGCAGCGCTTCTAGCGGGGGAAAGGGAGAGACCCAGTACTTC	CASSASSGGKGETQYF
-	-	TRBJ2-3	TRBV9	TGTGCCAGCAGCTTCCACGGGACGGACAGTCTTGGTACGCAGTATTTT	CASSFHGTDSLGTQYF
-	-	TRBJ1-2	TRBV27	TGTGCCAGCAGGGGGGGGCAGGGTGGCTACACCTTC	CASRGGQGGYTF
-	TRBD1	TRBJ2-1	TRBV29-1	TGCAGCGTTTTGACCCCGGGACAGAAGATCCCCTACAATGAGCAGTTCTTC	CSVLTPGQKIPYNEQFF
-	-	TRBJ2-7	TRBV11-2	TGTGCCAGCAGCTTATCCGGGGATACGTACGAGCAGTACTTC	CASSLSGDTYEQYF
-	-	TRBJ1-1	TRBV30	TGTGCCTGGGGGGCATACATGAACACTGAAGCTTTCTTT	CAWGAYMNTEAFF
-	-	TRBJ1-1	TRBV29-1	TGCAGCGTTACGAGGGGGTTTCAGGACACTGAAGCTTTCTTT	CSVTRGFQDTEAFF